Reported below is one T cell receptor beta chain. The antigen is undetermined. The data belong to a study of OX40 agonist ivuxolimab in advanced cancers. Study context: Across the patients, intravenous ivuxolimab was delivered every 2 weeks at 0.01 to 10 mg/kg. Treatment received earlier with anti-PD-1, anti-PD-L1 or anti-CTLA-4 agents was allowed, and roughly 40% had some. Overall study results and limits: At doses 0.1 to 3.0 mg/kg, CD4+ and CD8+ clones expanded. Compared with CD4+, CD8+ T cells on average had more expanded clones.

TCRdb keeps only in-frame clones here, not all; method: immunoSEQ multiplex PCR. The sample yields 34,000 or so clones, roughly four fifths seen once. Germline assignment: CDR1 MGHDK and CDR2 SYGVNS. V was shortened by 4 bases and J by 9 bases, with 12 bases between the two germline ends. This CDR3 has 12 residues. Sequenced material: CD4+ or CD8+ T cells sorted from blood, taken in a trial of the OX40 agonist ivuxolimab. The receptor comes from an adult with an advanced solid tumor such as melanoma, head and neck, liver or kidney cancer. The rearrangement links TRBV25-1 to TRBJ2-5; D unresolved. CDR3: CASSAGTGSQYF. The DNA of the CDR3 is TGTGCCAGCAGTGCCGGCACCGGTTCCCAGTACTTC.